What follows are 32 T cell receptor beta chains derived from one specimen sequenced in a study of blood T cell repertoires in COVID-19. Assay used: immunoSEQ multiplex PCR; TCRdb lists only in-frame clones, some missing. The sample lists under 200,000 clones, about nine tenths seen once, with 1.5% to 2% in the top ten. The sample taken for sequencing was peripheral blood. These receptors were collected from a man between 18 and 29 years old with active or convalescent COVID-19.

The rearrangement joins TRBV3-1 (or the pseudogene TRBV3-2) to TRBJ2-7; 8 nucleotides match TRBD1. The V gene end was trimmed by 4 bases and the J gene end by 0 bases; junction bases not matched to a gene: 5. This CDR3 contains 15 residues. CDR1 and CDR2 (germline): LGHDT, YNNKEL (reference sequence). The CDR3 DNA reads TGTGCCAGCAGCCCTTGGACAGGGAACTCCTACGAGCAGTACTTC. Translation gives CASSPWTGNSYEQYF.

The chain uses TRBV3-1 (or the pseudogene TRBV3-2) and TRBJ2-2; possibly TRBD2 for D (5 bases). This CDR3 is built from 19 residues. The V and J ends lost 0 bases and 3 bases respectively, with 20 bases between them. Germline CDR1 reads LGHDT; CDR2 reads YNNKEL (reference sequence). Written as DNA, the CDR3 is TGTGCCAGCAGCCAAGATAGATCGGGGTCCCTTAGATACACCGGGGAGCTGTTTTTT. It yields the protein CASSQDRSGSLRYTGELFF.

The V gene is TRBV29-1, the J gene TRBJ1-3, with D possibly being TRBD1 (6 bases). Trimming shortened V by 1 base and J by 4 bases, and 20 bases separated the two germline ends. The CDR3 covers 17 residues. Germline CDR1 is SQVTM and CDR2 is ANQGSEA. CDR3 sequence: CSVEVPRGGLRGNTIYF. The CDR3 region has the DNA TGCAGCGTTGAAGTTCCACGAGGGGGTTTGAGGGGAAACACCATATATTTT.

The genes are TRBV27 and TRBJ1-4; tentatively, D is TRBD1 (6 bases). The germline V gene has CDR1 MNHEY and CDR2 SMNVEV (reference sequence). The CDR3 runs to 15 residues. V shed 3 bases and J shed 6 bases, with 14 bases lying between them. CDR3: CASSFVAGDDEKLFF. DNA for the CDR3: TGTGCCAGCAGTTTCGTGGCAGGGGACGATGAAAAACTGTTTTTT.

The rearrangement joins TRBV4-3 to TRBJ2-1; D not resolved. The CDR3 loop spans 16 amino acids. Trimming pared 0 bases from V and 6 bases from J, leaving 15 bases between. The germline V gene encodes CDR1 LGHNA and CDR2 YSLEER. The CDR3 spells CASSQDSRGLGNEQFF. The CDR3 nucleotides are TGCGCCAGCAGCCAAGATTCCAGAGGTCTTGGCAATGAGCAGTTCTTC.

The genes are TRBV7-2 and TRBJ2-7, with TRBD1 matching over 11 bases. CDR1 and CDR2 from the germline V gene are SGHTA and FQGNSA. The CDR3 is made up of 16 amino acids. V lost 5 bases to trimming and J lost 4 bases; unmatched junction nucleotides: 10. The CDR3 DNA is TGTGCCAGCAGCCCCGAGGGTGGACAGGGGGCGTACGAGCAGTACTTC. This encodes CASSPEGGQGAYEQYF.

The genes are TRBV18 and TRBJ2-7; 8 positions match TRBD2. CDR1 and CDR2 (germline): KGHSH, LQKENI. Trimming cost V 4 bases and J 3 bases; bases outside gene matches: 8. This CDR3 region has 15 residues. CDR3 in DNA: TGTGCCAGCTCACAGAACCCTAGCGGGTACTACGAGCAGTACTTC. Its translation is CASSQNPSGYYEQYF.

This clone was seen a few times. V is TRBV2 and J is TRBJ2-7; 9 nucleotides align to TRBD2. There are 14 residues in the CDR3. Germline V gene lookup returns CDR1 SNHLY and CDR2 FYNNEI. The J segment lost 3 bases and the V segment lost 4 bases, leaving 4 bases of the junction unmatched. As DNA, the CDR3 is TGTGCCAGCAGTGCAGGACTAGCGATCTACGAGCAGTACTTC. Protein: CASSAGLAIYEQYF.

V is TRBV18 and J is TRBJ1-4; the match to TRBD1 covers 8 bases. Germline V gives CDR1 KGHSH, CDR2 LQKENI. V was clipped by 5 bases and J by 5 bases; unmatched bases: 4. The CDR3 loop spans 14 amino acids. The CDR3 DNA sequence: TGTGCCAGCTCAGCGGGACAGGCGAATGAAAAACTGTTTTTT. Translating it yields CASSAGQANEKLFF.

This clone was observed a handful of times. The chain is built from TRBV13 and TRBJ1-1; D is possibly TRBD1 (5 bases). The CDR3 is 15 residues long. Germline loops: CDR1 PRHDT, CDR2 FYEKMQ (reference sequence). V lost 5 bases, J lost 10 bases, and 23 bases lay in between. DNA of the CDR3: TGTGCCAGCAGCCCAAGGCACACCCCGACAGCCGTAGCTTTCTTT. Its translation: CASSPRHTPTAVAFF.

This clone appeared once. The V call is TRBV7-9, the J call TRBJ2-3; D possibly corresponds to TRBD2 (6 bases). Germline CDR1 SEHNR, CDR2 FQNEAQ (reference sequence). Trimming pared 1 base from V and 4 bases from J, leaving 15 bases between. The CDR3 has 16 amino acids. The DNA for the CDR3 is TGTGCCAGCAGCTTAGGCGACGGGGGTGGAGCAGATACGCAGTATTTT. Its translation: CASSLGDGGGADTQYF.

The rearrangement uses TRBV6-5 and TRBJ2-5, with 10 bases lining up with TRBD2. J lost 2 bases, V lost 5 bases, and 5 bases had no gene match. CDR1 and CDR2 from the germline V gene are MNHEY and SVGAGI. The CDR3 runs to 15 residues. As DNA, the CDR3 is TGTGCCAGCAGTCCCAGCGGGGGGGGACAAGAGACCCAGTACTTC. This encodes CASSPSGGGQETQYF.

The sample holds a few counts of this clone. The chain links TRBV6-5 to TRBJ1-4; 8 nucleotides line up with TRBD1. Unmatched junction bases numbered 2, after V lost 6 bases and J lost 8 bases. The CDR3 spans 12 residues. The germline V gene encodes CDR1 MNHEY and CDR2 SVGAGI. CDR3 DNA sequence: TGTGCCAGCAGGACAGGGGTAGAAAAACTGTTTTTT. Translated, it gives CASRTGVEKLFF.

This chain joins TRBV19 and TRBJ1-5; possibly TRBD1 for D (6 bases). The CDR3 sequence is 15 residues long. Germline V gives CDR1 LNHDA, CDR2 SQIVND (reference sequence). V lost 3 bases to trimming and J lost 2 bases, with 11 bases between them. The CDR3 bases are TGTGCCAGTAGTATGCGGGGGCATGGCAATCAGCCCCAGCATTTT. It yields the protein CASSMRGHGNQPQHF.

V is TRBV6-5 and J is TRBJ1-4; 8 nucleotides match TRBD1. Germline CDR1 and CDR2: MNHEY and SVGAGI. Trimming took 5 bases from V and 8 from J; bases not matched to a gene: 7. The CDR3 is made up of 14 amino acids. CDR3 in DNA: TGTGCCAGCAGTAGGGGACAGGACTACGAAAAACTGTTTTTT. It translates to CASSRGQDYEKLFF.

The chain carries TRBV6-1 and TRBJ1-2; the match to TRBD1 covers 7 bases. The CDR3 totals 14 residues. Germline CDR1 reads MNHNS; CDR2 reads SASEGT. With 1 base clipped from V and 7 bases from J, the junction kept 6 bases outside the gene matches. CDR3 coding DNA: TGTGCCAGCAGTGAAGTAGCCAGGGGGTCTGGCTACACCTTC. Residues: CASSEVARGSGYTF.

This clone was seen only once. In DNA form, the CDR3 reads TGTGCCAGTAGTCCCCAGCGGGAGGGCTACAATGAGCAGTTCTTC. Its protein product is CASSPQREGYNEQFF. The rearrangement uses TRBV19 and TRBJ2-1, with 10 bases fitting TRBD2. The CDR3 consists of 15 residues. V lost 5 bases to trimming and J lost 3 bases; unmatched junction nucleotides: 4. CDR1 is LNHDA, CDR2 SQIVND, per germline (reference sequence).

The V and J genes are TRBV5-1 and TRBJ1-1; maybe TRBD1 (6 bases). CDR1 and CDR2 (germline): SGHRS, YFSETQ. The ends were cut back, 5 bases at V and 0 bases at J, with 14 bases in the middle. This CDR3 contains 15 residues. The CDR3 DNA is TGCGCCAGCAGTGCGGGGGCAAGTTTGAACACTGAAGCTTTCTTT. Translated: CASSAGASLNTEAFF.

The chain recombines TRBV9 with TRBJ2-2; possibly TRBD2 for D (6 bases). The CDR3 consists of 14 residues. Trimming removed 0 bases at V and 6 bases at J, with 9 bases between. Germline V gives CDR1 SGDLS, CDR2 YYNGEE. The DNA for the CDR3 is TGTGCCAGCAGCGTAGGCGGAGGGGCCGGGGAGCTGTTTTTT. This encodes CASSVGGGAGELFF. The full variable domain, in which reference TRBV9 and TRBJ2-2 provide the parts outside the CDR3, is DSGVTQTPKHLITATGQRVTLRCSPRSGDLSVYWYQQSLDQGLQFLIQYYNGEERAKGNILERFSAQQFPDLHSELNLSSLELGDSALYFCASSVGGGAGELFFGEGSRLTVL.

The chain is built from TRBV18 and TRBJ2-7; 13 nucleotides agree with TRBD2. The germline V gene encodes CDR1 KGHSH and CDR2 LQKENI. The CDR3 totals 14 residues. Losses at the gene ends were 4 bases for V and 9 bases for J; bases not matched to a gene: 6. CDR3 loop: CASSQGLAGSVQYF. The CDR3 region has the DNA TGTGCCAGCTCACAGGGACTAGCGGGATCTGTGCAGTACTTC.

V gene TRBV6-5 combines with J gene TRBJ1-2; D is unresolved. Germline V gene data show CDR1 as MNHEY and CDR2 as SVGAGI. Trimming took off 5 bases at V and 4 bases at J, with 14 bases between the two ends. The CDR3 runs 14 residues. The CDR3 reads CASSPSGYAYGYTF. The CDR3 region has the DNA TGTGCCAGCAGTCCGTCGGGGTACGCCTATGGCTACACCTTC.

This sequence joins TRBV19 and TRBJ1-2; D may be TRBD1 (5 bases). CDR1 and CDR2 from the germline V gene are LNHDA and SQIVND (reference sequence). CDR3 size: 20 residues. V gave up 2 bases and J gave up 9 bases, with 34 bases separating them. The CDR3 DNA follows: TGTGCCAGTAGTATATACTATCAGGGTCCTGTTCGAGAACTCTCTTATAGCTACACCTTC. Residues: CASSIYYQGPVRELSYSYTF.

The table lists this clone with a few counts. This CDR3 is CASSLASGFGAFF. Written as DNA, the CDR3 is TGTGCCAGCAGTTTAGCCTCGGGGTTTGGAGCTTTCTTT. This chain links TRBV12-3 or TRBV12-4 with TRBJ1-1; D remains unclear. Trimming removed 0 bases from V and 10 bases from J, with 12 bases in between. This CDR3 is 13 amino acids long.

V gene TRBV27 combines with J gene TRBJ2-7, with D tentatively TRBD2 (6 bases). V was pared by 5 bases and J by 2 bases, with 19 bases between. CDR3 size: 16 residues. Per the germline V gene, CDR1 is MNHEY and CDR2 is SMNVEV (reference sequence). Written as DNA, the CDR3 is TGTGCCAGCAGTCCCCTAGGTGGGGACTCGGCCTACGAGCAGTACTTC. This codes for CASSPLGGDSAYEQYF.

In DNA form, the CDR3 reads TGTGCCAGCAGTTATCTTGTCAGGAAGGACAATGAGCAGTTCTTC. Translated, it gives CASSYLVRKDNEQFF. The chain recombines TRBV6-2 or TRBV6-3 with TRBJ2-1; D unclear. Germline V gives CDR1 MNHEY, CDR2 SVGEGT. This CDR3 is built from 15 residues. V was trimmed by 3 bases and J by 5 bases, leaving 14 bases between them.

CDR3 residues: CAWNSRFNGYTF. CDR3 coding DNA: TGTGCCTGGAATTCCAGATTCAATGGCTACACCTTC. V is TRBV30 and J is TRBJ1-2; D not resolved. Between the trimmed V and J ends, which lost 4 bases and 6 bases, there was a span of 12 bases. The germline CDR1 and CDR2 sequences are GTSNPN and SVGIG (reference sequence). The CDR3 spans 12 residues.

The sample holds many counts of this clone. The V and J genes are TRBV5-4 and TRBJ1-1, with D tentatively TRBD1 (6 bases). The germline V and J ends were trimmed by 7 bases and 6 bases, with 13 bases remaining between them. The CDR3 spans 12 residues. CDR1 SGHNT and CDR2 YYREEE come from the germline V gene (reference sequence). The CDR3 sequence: CASRTGSSEAFF. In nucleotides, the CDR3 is TGTGCCAGCCGCACAGGGTCCTCTGAAGCTTTCTTT. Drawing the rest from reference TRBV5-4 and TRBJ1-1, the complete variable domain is ETGVTQSPTHLIKTRGQQVTLRCSSQSGHNTVSWYQQALGQGPQFIFQYYREEENGRGNFPPRFSGLQFPNYSSELNVNALELDDSALYLCASRTGSSEAFFGQGTRLTVV.

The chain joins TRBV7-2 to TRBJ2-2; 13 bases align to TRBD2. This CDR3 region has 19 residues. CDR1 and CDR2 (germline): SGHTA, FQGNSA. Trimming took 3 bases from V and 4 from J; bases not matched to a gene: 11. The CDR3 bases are TGTGCCAGCAGCTTTGAGGGACTAGCGGGGCCCCAGCGCACCGGGGAGCTGTTTTTT. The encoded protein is CASSFEGLAGPQRTGELFF.

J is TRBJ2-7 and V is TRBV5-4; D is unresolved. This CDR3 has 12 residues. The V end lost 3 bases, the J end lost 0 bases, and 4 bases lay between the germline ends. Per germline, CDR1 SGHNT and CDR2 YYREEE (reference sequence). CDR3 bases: TGTGCCAGCAGCTCGAGCTCCTACGAGCAGTACTTC. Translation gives CASSSSSYEQYF.

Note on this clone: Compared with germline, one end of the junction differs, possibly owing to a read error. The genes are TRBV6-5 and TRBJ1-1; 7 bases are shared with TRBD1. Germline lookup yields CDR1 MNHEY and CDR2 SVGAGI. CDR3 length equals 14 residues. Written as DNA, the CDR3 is TGTACCAGCAGCTCCGGGACAGCAAACACTGAAGCTTTCTTT. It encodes CTSSSGTANTEAFF.

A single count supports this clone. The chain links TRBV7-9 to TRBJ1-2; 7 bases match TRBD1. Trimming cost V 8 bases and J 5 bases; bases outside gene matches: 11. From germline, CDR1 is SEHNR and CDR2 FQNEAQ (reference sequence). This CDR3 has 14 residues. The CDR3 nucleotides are TGTGCCAGCGGACAGGACAGGCTTATATATGGCTACACCTTC. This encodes CASGQDRLIYGYTF.

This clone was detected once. CDR3 amino acids: CATGDRGSNQPQHF. In DNA form, the CDR3 reads TGTGCCACCGGGGACAGGGGTAGCAATCAGCCCCAGCATTTT. The chain recombines TRBV24-1 with TRBJ1-5, with 10 bases matching TRBD1. The CDR3 loop spans 14 amino acids. V shed 9 bases, J shed 0 bases, and the junction held 1 base outside the gene matches. The germline gives CDR1 KGHDR, CDR2 SFDVKD.